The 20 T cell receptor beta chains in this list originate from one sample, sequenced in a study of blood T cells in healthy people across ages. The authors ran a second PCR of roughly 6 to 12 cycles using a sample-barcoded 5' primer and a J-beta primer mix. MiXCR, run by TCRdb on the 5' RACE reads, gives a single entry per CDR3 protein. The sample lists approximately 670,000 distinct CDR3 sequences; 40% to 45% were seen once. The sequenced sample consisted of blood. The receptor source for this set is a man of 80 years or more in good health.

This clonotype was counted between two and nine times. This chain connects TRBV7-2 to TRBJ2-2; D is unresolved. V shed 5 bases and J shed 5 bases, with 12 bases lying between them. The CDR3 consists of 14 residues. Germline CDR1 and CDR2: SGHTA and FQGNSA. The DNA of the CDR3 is TGTGCCAGCAGCCCAACCTATAGGACCGGGGAGCTGTTTTTT. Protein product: CASSPTYRTGELFF. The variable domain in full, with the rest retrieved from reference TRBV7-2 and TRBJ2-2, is GAGVSQSPSNKVTEKGKDVELRCDPISGHTALYWYRQSLGQGLEFLIYFQGNSAPDKSGLPSDRFSAERTGGSVSTLTIQRTQQEDSAVYLCASSPTYRTGELFFGEGSRLTVL.

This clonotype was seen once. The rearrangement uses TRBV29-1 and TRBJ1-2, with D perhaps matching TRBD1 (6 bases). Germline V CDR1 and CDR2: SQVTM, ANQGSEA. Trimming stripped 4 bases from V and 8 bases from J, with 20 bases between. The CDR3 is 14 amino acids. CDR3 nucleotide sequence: TGCAGCGTTGTCCTAGAGGGCAGGGGCATCGGCTACACCTTC. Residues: CSVVLEGRGIGYTF.

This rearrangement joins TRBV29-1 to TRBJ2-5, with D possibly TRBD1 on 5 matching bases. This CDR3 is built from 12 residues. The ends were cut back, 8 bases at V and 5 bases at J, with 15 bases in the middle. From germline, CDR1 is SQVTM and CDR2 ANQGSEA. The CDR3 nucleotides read TGCAGCCTCAGAGGCAGGGCGGAGACCCAGTACTTC. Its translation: CSLRGRAETQYF.

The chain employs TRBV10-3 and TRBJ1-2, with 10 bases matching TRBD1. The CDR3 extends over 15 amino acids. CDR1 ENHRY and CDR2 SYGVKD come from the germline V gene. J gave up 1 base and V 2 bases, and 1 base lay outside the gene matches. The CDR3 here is CAISEGTGDNYGYTF. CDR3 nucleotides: TGTGCCATCAGTGAGGGGACAGGGGATAACTATGGCTACACCTTC.

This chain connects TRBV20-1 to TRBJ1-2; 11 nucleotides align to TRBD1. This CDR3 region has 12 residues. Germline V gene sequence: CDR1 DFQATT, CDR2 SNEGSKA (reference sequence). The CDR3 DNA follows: TGCATCTCCGGGACAGGGGGTGGGGGCTACACCTTC. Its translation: CISGTGGGGYTF.

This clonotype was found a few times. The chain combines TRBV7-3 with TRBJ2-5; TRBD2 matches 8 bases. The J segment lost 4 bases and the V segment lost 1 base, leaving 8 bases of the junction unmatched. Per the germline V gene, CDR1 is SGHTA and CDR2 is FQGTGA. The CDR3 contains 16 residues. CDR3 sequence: CASSLRGGTSGETQYF. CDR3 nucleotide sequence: TGTGCCAGCAGCTTAAGAGGGGGGACTAGTGGAGAGACCCAGTACTTC.

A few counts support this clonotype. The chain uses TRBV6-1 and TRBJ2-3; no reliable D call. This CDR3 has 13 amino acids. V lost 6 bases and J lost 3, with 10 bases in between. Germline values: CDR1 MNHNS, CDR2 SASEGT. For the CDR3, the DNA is TGTGCCAGCAGGAGTCTAGTGACAGATACGCAGTATTTT. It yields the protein CASRSLVTDTQYF.

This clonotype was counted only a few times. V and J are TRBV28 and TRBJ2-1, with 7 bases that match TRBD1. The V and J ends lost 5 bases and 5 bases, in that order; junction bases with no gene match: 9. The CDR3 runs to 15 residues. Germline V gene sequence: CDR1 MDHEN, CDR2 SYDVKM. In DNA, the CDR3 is TGTGCCAGCAGTCCTCCTCGACAGGGCGACAATGAGCAGTTCTTC. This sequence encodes CASSPPRQGDNEQFF.

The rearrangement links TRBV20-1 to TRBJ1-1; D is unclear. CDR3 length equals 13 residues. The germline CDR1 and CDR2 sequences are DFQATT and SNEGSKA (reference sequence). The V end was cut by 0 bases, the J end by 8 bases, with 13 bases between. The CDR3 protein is CSARDGRAVEAFF. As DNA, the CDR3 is TGCAGTGCTAGAGATGGACGGGCAGTCGAAGCTTTCTTT.

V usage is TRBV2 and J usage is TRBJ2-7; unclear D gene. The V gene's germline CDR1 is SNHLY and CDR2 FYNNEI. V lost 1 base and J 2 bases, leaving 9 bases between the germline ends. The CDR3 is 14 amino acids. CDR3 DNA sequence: TGTGCCAGCAGTGAAGTCCTGGGAACCTACGAGCAGTACTTC. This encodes CASSEVLGTYEQYF.

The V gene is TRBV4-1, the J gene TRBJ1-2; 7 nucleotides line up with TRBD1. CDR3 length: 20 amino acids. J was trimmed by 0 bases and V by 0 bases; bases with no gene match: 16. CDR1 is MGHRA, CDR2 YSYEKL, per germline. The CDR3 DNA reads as TGCGCCAGCAGCCAAGAAAGCTGGCGGGTAACAGGGGCCGCTAACTATGGCTACACCTTC. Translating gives CASSQESWRVTGAANYGYTF.

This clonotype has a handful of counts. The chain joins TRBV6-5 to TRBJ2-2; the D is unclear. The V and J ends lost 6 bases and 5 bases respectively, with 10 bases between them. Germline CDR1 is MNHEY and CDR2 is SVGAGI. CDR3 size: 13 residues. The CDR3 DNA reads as TGTGCCAGCAGACGAGACGGTACCGGGGAGCTGTTTTTT. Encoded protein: CASRRDGTGELFF.

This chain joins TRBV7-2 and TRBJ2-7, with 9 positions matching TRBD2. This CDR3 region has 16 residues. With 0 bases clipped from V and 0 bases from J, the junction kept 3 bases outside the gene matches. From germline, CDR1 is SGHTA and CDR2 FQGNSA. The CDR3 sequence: CASSLAASGASYEQYF. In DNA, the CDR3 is TGTGCCAGCAGCTTAGCCGCTAGCGGGGCCTCCTACGAGCAGTACTTC. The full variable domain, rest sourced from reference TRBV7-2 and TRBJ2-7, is GAGVSQSPSNKVTEKGKDVELRCDPISGHTALYWYRQSLGQGLEFLIYFQGNSAPDKSGLPSDRFSAERTGGSVSTLTIQRTQQEDSAVYLCASSLAASGASYEQYFGPGTRLTVT.

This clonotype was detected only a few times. The DNA of the CDR3 is TGTGCCAGCAGCTCGTACTCCTTGCCAGATACGCAGTATTTT. This codes for CASSSYSLPDTQYF. The rearrangement joins TRBV7-2 to TRBJ2-3, with D hard to call. V lost 4 bases and J 4 bases, leaving 12 bases between the germline ends. CDR1 is SGHTA, CDR2 FQGNSA, per germline. The CDR3 is made up of 14 amino acids. Drawing the rest from reference TRBV7-2 and TRBJ2-3, the complete variable domain is GAGVSQSPSNKVTEKGKDVELRCDPISGHTALYWYRQSLGQGLEFLIYFQGNSAPDKSGLPSDRFSAERTGGSVSTLTIQRTQQEDSAVYLCASSSYSLPDTQYFGPGTRLTVL.

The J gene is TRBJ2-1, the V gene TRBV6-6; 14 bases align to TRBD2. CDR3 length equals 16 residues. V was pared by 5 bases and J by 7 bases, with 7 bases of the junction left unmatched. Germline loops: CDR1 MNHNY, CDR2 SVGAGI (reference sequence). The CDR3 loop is CASSKGLAGVGNEQFF. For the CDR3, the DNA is TGTGCCAGCAGTAAGGGACTAGCGGGAGTTGGGAATGAGCAGTTCTTC.

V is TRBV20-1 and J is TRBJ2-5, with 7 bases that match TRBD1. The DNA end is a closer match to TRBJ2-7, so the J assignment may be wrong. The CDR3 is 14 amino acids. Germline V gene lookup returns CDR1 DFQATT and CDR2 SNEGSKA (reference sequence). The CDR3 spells CSAPETTGNYEQYF. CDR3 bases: TGCAGTGCTCCTGAAACGACAGGGAACTACGAGCAGTACTTC.

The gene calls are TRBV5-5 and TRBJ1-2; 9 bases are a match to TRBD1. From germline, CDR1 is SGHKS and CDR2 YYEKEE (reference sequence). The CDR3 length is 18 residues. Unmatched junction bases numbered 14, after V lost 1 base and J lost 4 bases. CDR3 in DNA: TGTGCCAGCAGCTTGAGTTTAGGGGACAGGGACCCTCTCTATGGCTACACCTTC. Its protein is CASSLSLGDRDPLYGYTF.

DNA for the CDR3: TGCAGTGCTAGAGACCAGAGGGCTGATACGCAGTATTTT. It yields the protein CSARDQRADTQYF. The chain recombines TRBV20-1 with TRBJ2-3; possible D gene TRBD2, 5 bases. Germline V gene sequence: CDR1 DFQATT, CDR2 SNEGSKA (reference sequence). The CDR3 runs 13 residues. Trimming pared 0 bases from V and 6 bases from J, leaving 10 bases between.

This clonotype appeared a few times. The CDR3 here is CASSQTVGDYYEQYF. CDR3 DNA: TGTGCCAGCAGCCAGACGGTGGGGGATTACTACGAGCAGTACTTC. This chain links TRBV4-2 with TRBJ2-7; D possibly uses TRBD1 or TRBD2 (5 bases each). CDR3 length: 15 amino acids. Germline CDR1 LGHNA, CDR2 YNFKEQ. V lost 3 bases to trimming and J lost 3 bases, with 15 bases between them.

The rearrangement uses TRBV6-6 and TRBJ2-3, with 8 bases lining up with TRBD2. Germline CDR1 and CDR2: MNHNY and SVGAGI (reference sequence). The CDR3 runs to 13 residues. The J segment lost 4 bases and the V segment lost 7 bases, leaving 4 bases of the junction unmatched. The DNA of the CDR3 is TGTGCCAGCAAACGGGGGGGCGCAGATACGCAGTATTTT. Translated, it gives CASKRGGADTQYF.